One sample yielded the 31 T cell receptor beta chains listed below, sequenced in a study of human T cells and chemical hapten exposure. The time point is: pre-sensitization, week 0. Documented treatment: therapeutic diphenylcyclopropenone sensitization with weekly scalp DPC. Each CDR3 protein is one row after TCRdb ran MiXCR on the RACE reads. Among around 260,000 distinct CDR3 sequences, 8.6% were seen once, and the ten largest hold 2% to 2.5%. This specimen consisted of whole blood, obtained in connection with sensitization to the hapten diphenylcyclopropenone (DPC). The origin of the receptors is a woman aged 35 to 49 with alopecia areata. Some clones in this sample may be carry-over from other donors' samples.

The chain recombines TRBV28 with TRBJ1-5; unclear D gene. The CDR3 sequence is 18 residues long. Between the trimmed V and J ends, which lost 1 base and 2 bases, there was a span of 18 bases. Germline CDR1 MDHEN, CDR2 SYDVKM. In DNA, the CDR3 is TGTGCCAGCAGTTTATCCCCCCGTCACAGCGCGGGCAATCAGCCCCAGCATTTT. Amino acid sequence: CASSLSPRHSAGNQPQHF.

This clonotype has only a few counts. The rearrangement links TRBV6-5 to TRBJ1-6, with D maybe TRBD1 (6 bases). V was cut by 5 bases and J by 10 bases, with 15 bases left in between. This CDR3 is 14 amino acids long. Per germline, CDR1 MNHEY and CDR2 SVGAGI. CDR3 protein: CASSPTGEVSPLHF. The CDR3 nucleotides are TGTGCCAGCAGTCCGACAGGAGAAGTGTCACCCCTCCACTTT.

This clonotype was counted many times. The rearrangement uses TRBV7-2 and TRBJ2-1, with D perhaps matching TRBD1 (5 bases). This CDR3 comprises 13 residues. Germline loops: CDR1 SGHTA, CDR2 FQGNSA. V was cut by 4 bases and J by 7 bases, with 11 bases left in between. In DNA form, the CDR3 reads TGTGCCAGCAGCTCAGGACATCTAAATGAGCAGTTCTTC. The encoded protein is CASSSGHLNEQFF.

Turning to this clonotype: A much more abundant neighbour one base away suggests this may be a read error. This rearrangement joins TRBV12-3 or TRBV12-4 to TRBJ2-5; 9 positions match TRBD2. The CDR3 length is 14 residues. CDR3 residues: CANSFLAGEETQYF. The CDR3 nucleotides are TGTGCCAACAGTTTTTTAGCGGGGGAAGAGACCCAGTACTTC.

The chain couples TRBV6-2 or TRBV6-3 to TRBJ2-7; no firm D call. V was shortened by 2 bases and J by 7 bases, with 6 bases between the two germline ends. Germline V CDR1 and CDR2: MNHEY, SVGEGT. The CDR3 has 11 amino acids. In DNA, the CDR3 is TGTGCCAGCAGTTACCTTCGGGAGCAGTACTTC. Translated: CASSYLREQYF.

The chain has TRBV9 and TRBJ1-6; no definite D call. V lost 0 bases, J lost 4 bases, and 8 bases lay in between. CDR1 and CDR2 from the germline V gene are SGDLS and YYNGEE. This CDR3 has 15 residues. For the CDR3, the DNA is TGTGCCAGCAGCGTAGTGGGCAGTTATAATTCACCCCTCCACTTT. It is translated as CASSVVGSYNSPLHF.

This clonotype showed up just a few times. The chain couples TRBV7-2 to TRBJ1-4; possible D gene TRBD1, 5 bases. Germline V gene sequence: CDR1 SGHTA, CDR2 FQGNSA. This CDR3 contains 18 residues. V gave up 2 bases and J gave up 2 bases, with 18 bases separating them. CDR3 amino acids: CASSLTEATRGTNEKLFF. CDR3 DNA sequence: TGTGCCAGCAGCTTAACCGAGGCTACGAGGGGCACTAATGAAAAACTGTTTTTT.

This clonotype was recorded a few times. The CDR3 sequence: CASSPQARGEGEAFF. Written as DNA, the CDR3 is TGTGCCAGCAGCCCCCAGGCGAGGGGAGAGGGTGAAGCTTTCTTT. The chain combines TRBV3-1 with TRBJ1-1; D perhaps matches TRBD1 (5 bases). This CDR3 comprises 15 residues. Per germline, CDR1 LGHDT and CDR2 YNNKEL (reference sequence). Trimming cost V 4 bases and J 7 bases, with 19 bases left between them.

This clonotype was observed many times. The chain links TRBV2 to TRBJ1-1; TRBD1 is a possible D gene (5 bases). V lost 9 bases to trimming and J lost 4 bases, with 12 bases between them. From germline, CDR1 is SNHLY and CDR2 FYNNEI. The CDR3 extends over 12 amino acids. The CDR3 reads CARGDEATEAFF. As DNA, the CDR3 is TGTGCCAGGGGGGACGAGGCCACTGAAGCTTTCTTT.

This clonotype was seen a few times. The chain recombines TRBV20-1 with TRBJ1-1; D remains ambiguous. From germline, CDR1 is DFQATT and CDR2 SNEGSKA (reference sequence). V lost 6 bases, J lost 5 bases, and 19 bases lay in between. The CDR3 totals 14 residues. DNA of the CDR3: TGCAGTGCAGAGACCCGGCCGGGGATGACTGAAGCTTTCTTT. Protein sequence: CSAETRPGMTEAFF.

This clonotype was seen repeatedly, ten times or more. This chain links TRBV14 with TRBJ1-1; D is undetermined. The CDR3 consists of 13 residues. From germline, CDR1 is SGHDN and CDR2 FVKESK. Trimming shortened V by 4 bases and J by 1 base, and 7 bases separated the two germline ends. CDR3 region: CASSPLGNTEAFF. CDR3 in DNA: TGTGCCAGCAGCCCCTTGGGGAACACTGAAGCTTTCTTT.

CDR3 sequence: CASSVIPGVNIQYF. The CDR3 DNA is TGTGCCAGCAGCGTAATTCCGGGGGTAAACATTCAGTACTTC. The V call is TRBV6-1, the J call TRBJ2-4; a possible D gene is TRBD2 (6 bases). The CDR3 runs 14 residues. V lost 6 bases to trimming and J lost 6 bases, with 15 bases between them. Germline assignment: CDR1 MNHNS and CDR2 SASEGT.

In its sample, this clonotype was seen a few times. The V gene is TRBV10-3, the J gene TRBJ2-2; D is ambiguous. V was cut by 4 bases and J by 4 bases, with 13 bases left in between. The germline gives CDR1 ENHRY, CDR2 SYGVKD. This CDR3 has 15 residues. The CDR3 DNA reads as TGTGCCATCAGTGCTGAACCGCAAGGCACCGGGGAGCTGTTTTTT. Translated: CAISAEPQGTGELFF.

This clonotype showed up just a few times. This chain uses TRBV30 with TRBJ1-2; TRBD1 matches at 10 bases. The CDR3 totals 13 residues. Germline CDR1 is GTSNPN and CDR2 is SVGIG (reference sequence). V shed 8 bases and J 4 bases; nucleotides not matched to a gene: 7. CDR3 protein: CAVRQGALYGYTF. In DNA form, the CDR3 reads TGTGCCGTCAGACAGGGGGCCCTCTATGGCTACACCTTC.

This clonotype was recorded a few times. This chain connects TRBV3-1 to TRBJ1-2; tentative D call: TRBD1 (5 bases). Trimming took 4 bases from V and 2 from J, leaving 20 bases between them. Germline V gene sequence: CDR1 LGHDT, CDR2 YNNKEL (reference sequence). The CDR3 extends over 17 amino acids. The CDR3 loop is CASSLLGVSLGNYGYTF. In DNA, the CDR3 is TGTGCCAGCAGCCTTCTAGGGGTTTCCTTGGGGAACTATGGCTACACCTTC.

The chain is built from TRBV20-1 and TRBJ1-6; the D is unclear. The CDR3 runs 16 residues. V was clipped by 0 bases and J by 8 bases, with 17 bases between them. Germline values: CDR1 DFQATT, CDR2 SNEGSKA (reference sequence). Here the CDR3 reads CSARDFDPRGYSPLHF. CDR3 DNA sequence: TGCAGTGCTAGAGATTTTGACCCCCGTGGGTATTCACCCCTCCACTTT.

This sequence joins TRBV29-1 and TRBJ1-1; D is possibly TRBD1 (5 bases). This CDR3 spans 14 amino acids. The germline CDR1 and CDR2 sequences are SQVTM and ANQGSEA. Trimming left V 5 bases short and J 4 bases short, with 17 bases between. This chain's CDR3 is CSVNQGLVSTEAFF. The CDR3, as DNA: TGCAGCGTTAACCAGGGCTTGGTGAGCACTGAAGCTTTCTTT.

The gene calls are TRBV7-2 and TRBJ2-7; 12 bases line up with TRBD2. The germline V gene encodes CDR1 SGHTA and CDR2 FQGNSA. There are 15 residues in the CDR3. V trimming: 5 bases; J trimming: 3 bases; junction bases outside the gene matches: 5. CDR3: CASSGRLAGDYEQYF. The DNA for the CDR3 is TGTGCCAGCAGCGGGAGACTAGCGGGAGACTACGAGCAGTACTTC.

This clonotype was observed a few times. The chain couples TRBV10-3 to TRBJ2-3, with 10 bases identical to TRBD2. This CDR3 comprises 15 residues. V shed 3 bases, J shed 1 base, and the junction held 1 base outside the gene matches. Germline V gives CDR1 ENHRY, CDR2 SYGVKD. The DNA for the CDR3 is TGTGCCATCAGTGAAACTAGCGGGGGCACAGATACGCAGTATTTT. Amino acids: CAISETSGGTDTQYF.

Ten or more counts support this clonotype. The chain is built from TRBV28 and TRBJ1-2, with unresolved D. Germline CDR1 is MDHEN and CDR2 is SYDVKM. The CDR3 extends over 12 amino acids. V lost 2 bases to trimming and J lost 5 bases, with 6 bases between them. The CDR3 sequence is CASSLQRYGYTF. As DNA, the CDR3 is TGTGCCAGCAGTTTACAGCGATATGGCTACACCTTC.

CDR3 amino acids: CSVGGTTTGNTIYF. CDR3 coding DNA: TGCAGCGTCGGAGGGACCACAACTGGAAACACCATATATTTT. V is TRBV29-1 and J is TRBJ1-3; maybe TRBD1 (5 bases). With 6 bases removed from V and 2 bases from J, the gap between germline ends came to 14 bases. The CDR3 has 14 residues. Germline CDR1 SQVTM, CDR2 ANQGSEA.

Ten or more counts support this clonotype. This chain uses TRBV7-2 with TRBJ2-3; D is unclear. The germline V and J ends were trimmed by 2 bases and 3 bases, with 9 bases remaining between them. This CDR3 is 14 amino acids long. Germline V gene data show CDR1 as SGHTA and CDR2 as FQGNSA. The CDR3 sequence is CASSLRHTTDTQYF. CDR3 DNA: TGTGCCAGCAGCTTAAGACACACGACAGATACGCAGTATTTT.

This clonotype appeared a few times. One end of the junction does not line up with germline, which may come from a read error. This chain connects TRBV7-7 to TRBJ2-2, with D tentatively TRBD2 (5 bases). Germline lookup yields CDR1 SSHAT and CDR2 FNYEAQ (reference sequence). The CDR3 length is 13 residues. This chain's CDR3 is CASSQFRGGELFF. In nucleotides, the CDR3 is TGTGCTAGCAGCCAGTTTCGGGGCGGGGAGCTGTTTTTT.

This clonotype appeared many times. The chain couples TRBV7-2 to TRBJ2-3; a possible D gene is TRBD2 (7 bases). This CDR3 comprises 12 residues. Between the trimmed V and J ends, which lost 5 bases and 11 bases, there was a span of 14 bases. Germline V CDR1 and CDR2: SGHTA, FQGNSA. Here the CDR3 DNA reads TGTGCCAGCAGCCCAAGGGGGAGGGGGCAGTATTTT. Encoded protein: CASSPRGRGQYF.

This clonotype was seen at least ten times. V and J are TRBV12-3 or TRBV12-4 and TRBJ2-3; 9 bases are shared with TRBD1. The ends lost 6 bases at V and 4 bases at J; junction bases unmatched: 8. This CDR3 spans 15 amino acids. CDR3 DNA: TGTGCCAGCAGCCAACAGGGGGCAGGGGCAGATACGCAGTATTTT. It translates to CASSQQGAGADTQYF.

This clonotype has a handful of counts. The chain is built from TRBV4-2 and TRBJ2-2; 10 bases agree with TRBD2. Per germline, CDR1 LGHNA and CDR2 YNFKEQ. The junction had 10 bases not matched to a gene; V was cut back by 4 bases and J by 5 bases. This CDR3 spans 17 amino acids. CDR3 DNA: TGTGCCAGCAGCCTCTCAGCGGGAGGGCCTCTGACCGGGGAGCTGTTTTTT. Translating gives CASSLSAGGPLTGELFF.

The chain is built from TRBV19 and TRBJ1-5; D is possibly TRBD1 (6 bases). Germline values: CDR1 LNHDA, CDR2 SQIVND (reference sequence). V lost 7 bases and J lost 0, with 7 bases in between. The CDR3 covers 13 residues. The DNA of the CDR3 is TGTGCCAGTACAGGGGCTAGCAATCAGCCCCAGCATTTT. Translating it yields CASTGASNQPQHF.

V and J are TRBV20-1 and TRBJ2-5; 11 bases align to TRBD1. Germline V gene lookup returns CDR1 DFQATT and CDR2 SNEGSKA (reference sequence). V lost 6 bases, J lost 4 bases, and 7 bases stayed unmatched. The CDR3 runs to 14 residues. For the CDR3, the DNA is TGCAGTGCGACGGACAGGGGGCGGTTAGAGACCCAGTACTTC. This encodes CSATDRGRLETQYF.

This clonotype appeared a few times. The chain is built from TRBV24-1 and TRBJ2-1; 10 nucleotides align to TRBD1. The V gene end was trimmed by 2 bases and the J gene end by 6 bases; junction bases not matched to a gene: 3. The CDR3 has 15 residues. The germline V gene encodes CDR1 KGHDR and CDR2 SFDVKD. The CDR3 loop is CATSDSRTGGNEQFF. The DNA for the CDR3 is TGTGCCACCAGTGATTCTCGGACAGGGGGCAATGAGCAGTTCTTC.

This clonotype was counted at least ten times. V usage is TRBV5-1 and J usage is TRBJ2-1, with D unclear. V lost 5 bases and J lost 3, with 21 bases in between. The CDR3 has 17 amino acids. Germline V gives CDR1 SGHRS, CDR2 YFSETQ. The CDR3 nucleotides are TGCGCCAGCAGTCGGTCCCCTAGTGACTGGGGCTACAATGAGCAGTTCTTC. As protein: CASSRSPSDWGYNEQFF.

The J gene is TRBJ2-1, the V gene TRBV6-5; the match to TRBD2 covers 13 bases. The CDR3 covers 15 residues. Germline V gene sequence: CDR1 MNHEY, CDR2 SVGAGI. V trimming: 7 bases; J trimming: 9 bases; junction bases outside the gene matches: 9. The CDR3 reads CASNLLAGGPGEQFF. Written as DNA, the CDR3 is TGTGCCAGCAACCTACTAGCGGGAGGGCCGGGTGAGCAGTTCTTC.